Presented here are 20 T cell receptor beta chains from one specimen sequenced in a study of blood T cell repertoires in COVID-19. The method was immunoSEQ multiplex PCR; TCRdb's version includes in-frame clones alone and lacks a portion of them. Of around 40,000 clones listed, nearly 90% are singletons. The specimen sequenced was peripheral blood. These receptors were taken from a human donor in a cohort sampled during active COVID-19.

The rearrangement links TRBV11-3 to TRBJ1-1; D is unresolved. V lost 1 base, J lost 2 bases, and 11 bases lay in between. The CDR3 runs to 15 residues. The germline V gene encodes CDR1 SGHNT and CDR2 YENEEA. The CDR3 nucleotides are TGTGCCAGCAGCTTAGGAGGCAGCCCCAACACTGAAGCTTTCTTT. It codes for CASSLGGSPNTEAFF. Complete variable domain (other parts from reference TRBV11-3 and TRBJ1-1): EAGVVQSPRYKIIEKKQPVAFWCNPISGHNTLYWYLQNLGQGPELLIRYENEEAVDDSQLPKDRFSAERLKGVDSTLKIQPAELGDSAVYLCASSLGGSPNTEAFFGQGTRLTVV.

In its sample, this clone was seen once. This chain connects TRBV5-1 to TRBJ2-1; 10 positions agree with TRBD2. Per the germline V gene, CDR1 is SGHRS and CDR2 is YFSETQ. The CDR3 totals 15 residues. Trimming removed 1 base from V and 7 bases from J; junction bases left unmatched: 5. The CDR3 protein is CASSLLAGVLNEQFF. For the CDR3, the DNA is TGCGCCAGCAGCTTGCTAGCGGGGGTCCTTAATGAGCAGTTCTTC.

The V call is TRBV7-8, the J call TRBJ1-5; D may be TRBD1 (5 bases). The V gene's germline CDR1 is SGHVS and CDR2 FQNEAQ. V gave up 11 bases and J gave up 5 bases, with 16 bases separating them. This CDR3 region has 13 residues. The CDR3 sequence: CASQAQGYQPQHF. Here the CDR3 DNA reads TGTGCCTCACAGGCCCAGGGTTATCAGCCCCAGCATTTT.

The J gene is TRBJ2-7, the V gene TRBV7-6; TRBD2 aligns across 9 bases. The CDR3 loop spans 16 amino acids. The germline V gene encodes CDR1 SGHVS and CDR2 FNYEAQ. The junction had 9 bases not matched to a gene; V was cut back by 1 base and J by 5 bases. The CDR3: CASSLGGGRALDEQYF. For the CDR3, the DNA is TGTGCCAGCAGCTTAGGGGGCGGGAGGGCCTTAGACGAGCAGTACTTC.

The V call is TRBV19, the J call TRBJ1-2; perhaps TRBD1 as D (5 bases). Germline CDR1 and CDR2: LNHDA and SQIVND (reference sequence). The ends were cut back, 6 bases at V and 6 bases at J, with 11 bases in the middle. The CDR3 totals 12 residues. CDR3: CASSQGTNGYTF. CDR3 nucleotides: TGTGCCAGTAGCCAGGGAACTAATGGCTACACCTTC.

This sequence joins TRBV6-2 or TRBV6-3 and TRBJ1-5, with 7 positions matching TRBD1. The V segment lost 5 bases and the J segment 4 bases; nucleotides outside the gene matches: 8. The CDR3 loop spans 15 amino acids. The germline V gene encodes CDR1 MNHEY and CDR2 SVGEGT. The CDR3 loop is CASSLDRASNQPQHF. CDR3 bases: TGTGCCAGCAGTCTCGACAGGGCAAGTAATCAGCCCCAGCATTTT.

The gene calls are TRBV5-1 and TRBJ2-7; D is possibly TRBD1 (6 bases). Between the trimmed V and J ends, which lost 0 bases and 2 bases, there was a span of 12 bases. The CDR3 contains 15 residues. CDR1 and CDR2 from the germline V gene are SGHRS and YFSETQ. The CDR3 nucleotides are TGCGCCAGCAGCTTGGGTCTGGGACAAGCCTACGAGCAGTACTTC. Amino acid sequence: CASSLGLGQAYEQYF.

This clone was recorded a few times. The CDR3 loop is CASQRGSRNTIYF. The CDR3 DNA follows: TGTGCCAGTCAGAGGGGGAGTCGAAACACCATATATTTT. The rearrangement links TRBV19 to TRBJ1-3; a weak D match, TRBD1 (6 bases). CDR1 is LNHDA and CDR2 is SQIVND in the germline V gene (reference sequence). Trimming took 8 bases from V and 5 from J, leaving 13 bases between them. This CDR3 has 13 amino acids.

This rearrangement joins TRBV7-8 to TRBJ2-2, with a possible D match to TRBD1 (5 bases). The CDR3 has 13 residues. With 6 bases removed from V and 5 bases from J, the gap between germline ends came to 10 bases. Germline CDR1 SGHVS, CDR2 FQNEAQ. This CDR3 reads CASRARDTGELFF. As DNA, the CDR3 is TGTGCCAGCAGGGCCAGGGATACCGGGGAGCTGTTTTTT. Drawing the rest from reference TRBV7-8 and TRBJ2-2, the complete variable domain is GAGVSQSPRYKVAKRGQDVALRCDPISGHVSLFWYQQALGQGPEFLTYFQNEAQLDKSGLPSDRFFAERPEGSVSTLKIQRTQQEDSAVYLCASRARDTGELFFGEGSRLTVL.

The rearrangement uses TRBV18 and TRBJ2-1; 9 bases align to TRBD2. CDR1 KGHSH and CDR2 LQKENI come from the germline V gene. This CDR3 has 14 amino acids. J lost 4 bases, V lost 10 bases, and 8 bases had no gene match. Written as DNA, the CDR3 is TGTGCCACCCTTGAGGCGGGAGGGTACAATGAGCAGTTCTTC. It is translated as CATLEAGGYNEQFF.

This rearrangement joins TRBV7-9 to TRBJ1-4; the match to TRBD1 covers 8 bases. The CDR3 length is 16 residues. CDR1 and CDR2 from the germline V gene are SEHNR and FQNEAQ (reference sequence). V was clipped by 2 bases and J by 6 bases; unmatched bases: 8. The CDR3 is CASSLRGTGMDEKLFF. For the CDR3, the DNA is TGTGCCAGCAGCTTACGCGGGACAGGAATGGATGAAAAACTGTTTTTT.

The table lists this clone with a few counts. The rearrangement uses TRBV7-9 and TRBJ2-7, with 10 bases that match TRBD2. The V gene's germline CDR1 is SEHNR and CDR2 FQNEAQ (reference sequence). The V and J ends lost 3 bases and 8 bases, in that order; junction bases with no gene match: 10. This CDR3 spans 15 amino acids. CDR3 nucleotide sequence: TGTGCCAGCAGCTTTACTAGCGGGGCTAGTAACCAGCAGTACTTC. This encodes CASSFTSGASNQQYF.

This clone was counted only a few times. The chain couples TRBV6-5 to TRBJ2-3, with TRBD2 identical over 8 bases. CDR3 length equals 14 residues. The germline V gene encodes CDR1 MNHEY and CDR2 SVGAGI. Trimming removed 6 bases from V and 1 base from J; junction bases left unmatched: 3. The CDR3 coding sequence is TGTGCCAGCAGATTTAGCGGGGGCACAGATACGCAGTATTTT. Residues: CASRFSGGTDTQYF.

V is TRBV7-2 and J is TRBJ2-2; TRBD2 might be the D (6 bases). Germline-derived CDR1 and CDR2 are SGHTA and FQGNSA. V was trimmed by 5 bases and J by 6 bases, leaving 13 bases between them. The CDR3 is 14 residues long. The CDR3 protein is CASSPQWRAGELFF. CDR3 coding DNA: TGTGCCAGCAGCCCCCAGTGGAGGGCCGGGGAGCTGTTTTTT.

This chain uses TRBV7-9 with TRBJ2-1; TRBD2 aligns across 10 bases. The CDR3 sequence is 16 residues long. The germline V gene encodes CDR1 SEHNR and CDR2 FQNEAQ (reference sequence). V lost 4 bases and J lost 8; bases outside the gene matches: 11. The CDR3 DNA is TGTGCCAGCAGCTCAGCCATAGCGGGGGGCCGGGATGAGCAGTTCTTC. Translated: CASSSAIAGGRDEQFF.

As for this clone: At one of its ends the junction is not consistent with the germline gene, which may arise from a read error. The J gene is TRBJ2-5, the V gene TRBV4-2, with 7 bases matching TRBD1. The CDR3 has 12 amino acids. In germline, CDR1 is LGHNA, CDR2 YNFKEQ. The chain's CDR3 is CASSQRGGQTNF. CDR3 DNA: TGTGCCAGCAGCCAACGTGGGGGACAGACAAACTTC.

The rearrangement links TRBV10-3 to TRBJ2-7; weak D call: TRBD2 (5 bases). Germline lookup yields CDR1 ENHRY and CDR2 SYGVKD. The CDR3 consists of 13 residues. Trimming stripped 7 bases from V and 0 bases from J, with 10 bases between. CDR3 residues: CAINPGSSYEQYF. As DNA, the CDR3 is TGTGCCATCAACCCGGGATCCTCCTACGAGCAGTACTTC.

The chain recombines TRBV9 with TRBJ2-3; 12 nucleotides align to TRBD2. The ends lost 0 bases at V and 0 bases at J; junction bases unmatched: 5. The CDR3 loop spans 18 amino acids. CDR1 and CDR2 (germline): SGDLS, YYNGEE. CDR3 sequence: CASSVASSGGASTDTQYF. The CDR3 DNA follows: TGTGCCAGCAGCGTAGCTTCTAGCGGGGGGGCGAGCACAGATACGCAGTATTTT.

The chain couples TRBV30 to TRBJ2-2; D call uncertain. The CDR3 is 13 residues long. From germline, CDR1 is GTSNPN and CDR2 SVGIG (reference sequence). Trimming took 0 bases from V and 6 from J, leaving 8 bases between them. CDR3 loop: CAWSVMGPGELFF. The CDR3 DNA sequence: TGTGCCTGGAGTGTAATGGGCCCCGGGGAGCTGTTTTTT. Based on the CDR3 plus reference TRBV30 and TRBJ2-2, the full variable domain is SQTIHQWPATLVQPVGSPLSLECTVEGTSNPNLYWYRQAAGRGLQLLFYSVGIGQISSEVPQNLSASRPQDRQFILSSKKLLLSDSGFYLCAWSVMGPGELFFGEGSRLTVL.

This clone was picked up one time. The chain is built from TRBV5-6 and TRBJ1-2; no reliable D call. The CDR3 consists of 14 residues. Germline assignment: CDR1 SGHDT and CDR2 YYEEEE. The germline V and J ends were trimmed by 4 bases and 4 bases, with 14 bases remaining between them. The CDR3 coding sequence is TGTGCCAGCAGCCCGCGAGGGAAAGGCTATGGCTACACCTTC. Translated, it gives CASSPRGKGYGYTF.